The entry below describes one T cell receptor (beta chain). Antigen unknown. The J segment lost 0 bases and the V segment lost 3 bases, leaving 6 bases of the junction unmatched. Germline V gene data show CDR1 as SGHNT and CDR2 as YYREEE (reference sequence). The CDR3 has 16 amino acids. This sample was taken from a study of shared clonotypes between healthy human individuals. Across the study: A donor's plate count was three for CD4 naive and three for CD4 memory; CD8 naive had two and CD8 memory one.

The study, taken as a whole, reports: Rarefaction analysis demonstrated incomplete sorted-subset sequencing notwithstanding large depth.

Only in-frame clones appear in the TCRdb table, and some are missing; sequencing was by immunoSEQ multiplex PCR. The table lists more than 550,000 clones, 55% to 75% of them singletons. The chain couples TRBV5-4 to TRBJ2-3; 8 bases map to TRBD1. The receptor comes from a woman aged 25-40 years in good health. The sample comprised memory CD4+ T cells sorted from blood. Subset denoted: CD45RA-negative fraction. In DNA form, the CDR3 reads TGTGCCAGCAGCTCCAGGACAGGGCTGAGCACAGATACGCAGTATTTT. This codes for CASSSRTGLSTDTQYF.